The 12 T cell receptor beta chains listed next were all sequenced from one sample in a study of shared clonotypes between healthy human individuals. Naive-designated CD8 cells lacked CD45RO, were positively enriched for CCR7, and omitted terminally differentiated effector memory CD45RA+ cells. Repertoires were generated with immunoSEQ multiplex PCR, while TCRdb's copy carries only in-frame clones and drops some. The repertoire holds roughly 590,000 clones, with 95% to 96% as singletons. Sequencing input: naive CD8+ T cells sorted from blood. The receptor set was obtained from a woman younger than 45 in good health.

A single count supports this clone. The J gene is TRBJ2-1, the V gene TRBV2; 8 bases fit TRBD2. CDR3 length: 15 residues. Trimming removed 3 bases from V and 4 bases from J; junction bases left unmatched: 5. Germline-derived CDR1 and CDR2 are SNHLY and FYNNEI. In DNA form, the CDR3 reads TGTGCCAGCAGTGACAGGGCTAGCGGGTACAATGAGCAGTTCTTC. This codes for CASSDRASGYNEQFF.

The rearrangement joins TRBV28 to TRBJ2-7; D is perhaps TRBD1 (5 bases). This CDR3 region has 16 residues. V lost 6 bases and J lost 2, with 20 bases in between. Germline loops: CDR1 MDHEN, CDR2 SYDVKM. CDR3 sequence: CASSHYTDKDAYEQYF. The CDR3 nucleotides are TGTGCCAGCAGCCATTATACGGACAAGGACGCCTACGAGCAGTACTTC.

V gene TRBV9 combines with J gene TRBJ1-5; D not certain. Germline V gene lookup returns CDR1 SGDLS and CDR2 YYNGEE. The CDR3 is made up of 15 amino acids. V lost 3 bases and J lost 2, with 12 bases in between. The CDR3 spells CASSAGGMGNQPQHF. The CDR3 nucleotides are TGTGCCAGCAGCGCCGGTGGTATGGGCAATCAGCCCCAGCATTTT.

The chain is built from TRBV2 and TRBJ1-4; 12 bases are shared with TRBD1. V lost 5 bases, J lost 5 bases, and 6 bases stayed unmatched. The germline CDR1 and CDR2 sequences are SNHLY and FYNNEI. There are 16 residues in the CDR3. For the CDR3, the DNA is TGTGCCAGCAGTCCCGGGACAGGGGGCGCGAATGAAAAACTGTTTTTT. As protein: CASSPGTGGANEKLFF.

The chain uses TRBV7-9 and TRBJ2-7, with 9 bases fitting TRBD1. Trimming took 1 base from V and 5 from J; bases not matched to a gene: 9. This CDR3 contains 16 residues. CDR1 and CDR2 from the germline V gene are SEHNR and FQNEAQ (reference sequence). This chain's CDR3 is CASSLGAGTGWDEQYF. DNA for the CDR3: TGTGCCAGCAGCTTAGGGGCCGGGACAGGGTGGGACGAGCAGTACTTC.

The chain employs TRBV2 and TRBJ2-2; D not resolved. V shed 7 bases and J shed 0 bases, with 3 bases lying between them. Germline CDR1 SNHLY, CDR2 FYNNEI. The length of the CDR3 is 12 residues. The CDR3 DNA reads as TGTGCCAGCATCTCGAACACCGGGGAGCTGTTTTTT. Protein sequence: CASISNTGELFF.

This clone turned up a few times. The chain is built from TRBV18 and TRBJ2-7; 9 nucleotides line up with TRBD1. Germline CDR1 reads KGHSH; CDR2 reads LQKENI. The CDR3 runs 14 residues. Trimming at V came to 3 bases and at J to 5 bases, leaving 5 bases not matched to a gene. CDR3 loop: CASSPPGQGHEQYF. The CDR3, as DNA: TGTGCCAGCTCACCCCCGGGACAGGGCCACGAGCAGTACTTC.

The V gene is TRBV19, the J gene TRBJ2-1, with unresolved D. The CDR3 is 15 residues long. Germline V lookup: CDR1 LNHDA, CDR2 SQIVND (reference sequence). Trimming shortened V by 1 base and J by 0 bases, and 7 bases separated the two germline ends. CDR3 nucleotide sequence: TGTGCCAGTAGTATAGCACTTTTCTCCTACAATGAGCAGTTCTTC. This codes for CASSIALFSYNEQFF.

The chain carries TRBV2 and TRBJ1-2; D perhaps matches TRBD1 (5 bases). The CDR3 consists of 12 residues. CDR1 SNHLY and CDR2 FYNNEI come from the germline V gene. V lost 6 bases and J 8 bases, leaving 13 bases between the germline ends. CDR3 amino acids: CASRSRELGYTF. CDR3 DNA sequence: TGTGCCAGCAGGAGCAGGGAGTTGGGCTACACCTTC.

V and J are TRBV7-9 and TRBJ2-7; D remains unclear. Trimming took 5 bases from V and 0 from J, leaving 14 bases between them. The CDR3 is made up of 15 amino acids. Germline V gene sequence: CDR1 SEHNR, CDR2 FQNEAQ (reference sequence). The CDR3 DNA sequence: TGTGCCAGCAGCCTAATACTTGGAAGCTCCTACGAGCAGTACTTC. This codes for CASSLILGSSYEQYF.

The chain links TRBV6-5 to TRBJ2-7; TRBD2 might be the D (5 bases). Trimming took 0 bases from V and 3 from J, leaving 9 bases between them. The CDR3 runs 14 residues. Germline values: CDR1 MNHEY, CDR2 SVGAGI. CDR3 protein: CASSYSMEDYEQYF. CDR3 in DNA: TGTGCCAGCAGTTACTCGATGGAGGACTACGAGCAGTACTTC.

The chain recombines TRBV9 with TRBJ2-7; D uncertain. This CDR3 has 14 residues. The germline gives CDR1 SGDLS, CDR2 YYNGEE. V was trimmed by 0 bases and J by 2 bases, leaving 9 bases between them. The CDR3 loop reads CASSVAGFAYEQYF. In DNA, the CDR3 is TGTGCCAGCAGCGTAGCTGGCTTTGCCTACGAGCAGTACTTC.